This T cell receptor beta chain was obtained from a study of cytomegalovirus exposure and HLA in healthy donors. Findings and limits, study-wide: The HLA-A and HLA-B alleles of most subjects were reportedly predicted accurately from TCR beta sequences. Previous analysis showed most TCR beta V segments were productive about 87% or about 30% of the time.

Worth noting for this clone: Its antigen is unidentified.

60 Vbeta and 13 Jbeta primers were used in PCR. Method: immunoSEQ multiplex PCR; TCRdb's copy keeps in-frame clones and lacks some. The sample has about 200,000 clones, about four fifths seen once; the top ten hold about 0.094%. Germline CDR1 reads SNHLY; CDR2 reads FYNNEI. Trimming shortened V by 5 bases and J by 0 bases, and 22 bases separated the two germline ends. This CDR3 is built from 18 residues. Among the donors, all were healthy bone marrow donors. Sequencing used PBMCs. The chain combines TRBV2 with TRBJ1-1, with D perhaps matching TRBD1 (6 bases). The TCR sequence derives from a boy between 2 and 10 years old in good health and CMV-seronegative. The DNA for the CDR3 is TGTGCCAGCAGTTCCCGACTTCGGACAGCTTTTTTGAACACTGAAGCTTTCTTT. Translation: CASSSRLRTAFLNTEAFF.